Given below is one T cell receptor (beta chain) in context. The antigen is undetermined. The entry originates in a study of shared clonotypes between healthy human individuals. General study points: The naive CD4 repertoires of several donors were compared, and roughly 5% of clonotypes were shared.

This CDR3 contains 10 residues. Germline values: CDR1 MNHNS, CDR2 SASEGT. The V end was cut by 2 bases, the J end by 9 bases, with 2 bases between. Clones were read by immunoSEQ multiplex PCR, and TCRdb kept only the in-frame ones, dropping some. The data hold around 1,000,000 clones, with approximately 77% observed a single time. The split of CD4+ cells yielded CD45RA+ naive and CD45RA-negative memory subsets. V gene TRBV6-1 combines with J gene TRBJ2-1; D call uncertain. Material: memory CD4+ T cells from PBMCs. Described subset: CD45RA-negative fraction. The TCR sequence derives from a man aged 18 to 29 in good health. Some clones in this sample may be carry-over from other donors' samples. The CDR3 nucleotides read TGTGCCAGCAGTGAAACTGAGCAGTTCTTC. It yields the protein CASSETEQFF.